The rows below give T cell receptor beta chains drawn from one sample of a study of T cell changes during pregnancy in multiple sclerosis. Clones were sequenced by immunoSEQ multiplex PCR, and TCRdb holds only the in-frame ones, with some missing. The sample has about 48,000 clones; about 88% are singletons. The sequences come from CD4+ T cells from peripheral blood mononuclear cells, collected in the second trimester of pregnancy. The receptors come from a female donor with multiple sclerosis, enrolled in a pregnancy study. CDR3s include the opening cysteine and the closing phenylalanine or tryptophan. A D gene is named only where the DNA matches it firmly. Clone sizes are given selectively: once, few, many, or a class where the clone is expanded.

cdr3_aa: CASSLELVRETQYF
cdr3_nt: TGTGCCAGCAGCTTAGAATTAGTTCGGGAGACCCAGTACTTC
j_call: TRBJ2-5
v_call: TRBV7-2
d_call: -
clone_size: -

cdr3_aa: CASSQESPGTDTQYF
cdr3_nt: TGTGCCAGCAGCCAAGAATCCCCGGGCACAGATACGCAGTATTTT
j_call: TRBJ2-3
v_call: TRBV14
d_call: -
clone_size: -

cdr3_aa: CASSLEWGGTQYF
cdr3_nt: TGTGCCAGCAGCTTGGAATGGGGGGGTACGCAGTATTTT
j_call: TRBJ2-3
v_call: TRBV5-5
d_call: TRBD2
clone_size: -

cdr3_aa: CASSPEGRETSGPYNEQFF
cdr3_nt: TGTGCCAGCAGCCCGGAGGGTAGGGAGACTAGCGGGCCTTACAATGAGCAGTTCTTC
j_call: TRBJ2-1
v_call: TRBV4-2
d_call: TRBD2
clone_size: -

cdr3_aa: CASSSGSSYNEQFF
cdr3_nt: TGTGCCAGCTCGAGCGGGAGCTCCTACAATGAGCAGTTCTTC
j_call: TRBJ2-1
v_call: TRBV11-3
d_call: TRBD2
clone_size: -

cdr3_aa: CASSQGTEEAFF
cdr3_nt: TGTGCCAGCAGCCAAGGGACAGAAGAAGCTTTCTTT
j_call: TRBJ1-1
v_call: TRBV7-3
d_call: TRBD1
clone_size: -

cdr3_aa: CASSPGQNQPQHF
cdr3_nt: TGTGCCAGCTCACCCGGACAGAATCAGCCCCAGCATTTT
j_call: TRBJ1-5
v_call: TRBV18
d_call: -
clone_size: few

cdr3_aa: CASSLGDPWGGLGHNEQFF
cdr3_nt: TGTGCCAGCAGCTTAGGTGACCCCTGGGGGGGACTAGGACACAATGAGCAGTTCTTC
j_call: TRBJ2-1
v_call: TRBV11-3
d_call: TRBD2
clone_size: -

cdr3_aa: CASSLAPGDEQYF
cdr3_nt: TGTGCCAGCAGCTTGGCCCCGGGGGACGAGCAGTACTTC
j_call: TRBJ2-7
v_call: TRBV5-4
d_call: -
clone_size: once

cdr3_aa: CASSLERGSGYTF
cdr3_nt: TGTGCCAGCAGTTTGGAAAGGGGAAGCGGCTACACCTTC
j_call: TRBJ1-2
v_call: TRBV27
d_call: -
clone_size: -

cdr3_aa: CASSIPPSTDTQYF
cdr3_nt: TGTGCCAGTAGTATACCTCCCAGCACAGATACGCAGTATTTT
j_call: TRBJ2-3
v_call: TRBV19
d_call: -
clone_size: few

cdr3_aa: CASSQLQDGGGAFF
cdr3_nt: TGTGCCAGCAGCCAATTACAGGACGGTGGTGGGGCTTTCTTT
j_call: TRBJ1-1
v_call: TRBV16
d_call: -
clone_size: few

cdr3_aa: CASSLLAIDSNQPQHF
cdr3_nt: TGTGCCAGCAGTTTGCTGGCAATCGATAGCAATCAGCCCCAGCATTTT
j_call: TRBJ1-5
v_call: TRBV28
d_call: -
clone_size: -

cdr3_aa: CASSDWPTSGRSQETQYF
cdr3_nt: TGTGCCAGCAGCGACTGGCCGACTAGCGGGAGGTCCCAAGAGACCCAGTACTTC
j_call: TRBJ2-5
v_call: TRBV14
d_call: TRBD2
clone_size: -

cdr3_aa: CSAPVSGDTEAFF
cdr3_nt: TGCAGCGCCCCGGTCTCAGGGGATACTGAAGCTTTCTTT
j_call: TRBJ1-1
v_call: TRBV29-1
d_call: -
clone_size: few

cdr3_aa: CASHGADINYGYTF
cdr3_nt: TGTGCCTCGCATGGGGCAGATATTAACTATGGCTACACCTTC
j_call: TRBJ1-2
v_call: TRBV30
d_call: -
clone_size: -

cdr3_aa: CASSDRQGINTEAFF
cdr3_nt: TGTGCCAGCAGTGACCGACAGGGTATCAACACTGAAGCTTTCTTT
j_call: TRBJ1-1
v_call: TRBV2
d_call: TRBD1
clone_size: -

cdr3_aa: CASSADHRDRTYGYTF
cdr3_nt: TGTGCCAGCAGCGCTGACCACCGGGACAGGACGTATGGCTACACCTTC
j_call: TRBJ1-2
v_call: TRBV9
d_call: TRBD1
clone_size: few

cdr3_aa: CASSLGQGVDTQYF
cdr3_nt: TGCGCCAGCAGCTTGGGGCAGGGGGTTGATACGCAGTATTTT
j_call: TRBJ2-3
v_call: TRBV5-1
d_call: TRBD1
clone_size: -

cdr3_aa: CASSLTSGSLTDTQYF
cdr3_nt: TGCGCCAGCAGCTTGACTAGCGGGTCTCTCACAGATACGCAGTATTTT
j_call: TRBJ2-3
v_call: TRBV5-1
d_call: TRBD2
clone_size: -

cdr3_aa: CAWGVTSGTEQYF
cdr3_nt: TGTGCCTGGGGGGTGACTAGCGGTACCGAGCAGTACTTC
j_call: TRBJ2-7
v_call: TRBV30
d_call: TRBD2
clone_size: -

cdr3_aa: CASSAAPGEYQPQHF
cdr3_nt: TGTGCCAGCAGCGCGGCCCCAGGGGAGTATCAGCCCCAGCATTTT
j_call: TRBJ1-5
v_call: TRBV7-2
d_call: -
clone_size: -

cdr3_aa: CASGAEYNQPQHF
cdr3_nt: TGTGCCAGCGGAGCGGAGTACAATCAGCCCCAGCATTTT
j_call: TRBJ1-5
v_call: TRBV27
d_call: -
clone_size: -

cdr3_aa: CASSFRQGALYNEQFF
cdr3_nt: TGTGCCAGCAGCTTTAGGCAGGGGGCTCTTTACAATGAGCAGTTCTTC
j_call: TRBJ2-1
v_call: TRBV7-6
d_call: TRBD1
clone_size: once

cdr3_aa: CAISESGGLGYGYTF
cdr3_nt: TGTGCCATCAGTGAGTCGGGAGGGCTGGGGTATGGCTACACCTTC
j_call: TRBJ1-2
v_call: TRBV10-3
d_call: -
clone_size: -

cdr3_aa: CASSRTGVGTGELFF
cdr3_nt: TGTGCCAGCAGCCGGACAGGGGTCGGCACCGGGGAGCTGTTTTTT
j_call: TRBJ2-2
v_call: TRBV7-2
d_call: TRBD1
clone_size: -

cdr3_aa: CASSLLPKNIQYF
cdr3_nt: TGTGCCAGCAGTTTACTCCCGAAAAACATTCAGTACTTC
j_call: TRBJ2-4
v_call: TRBV28
d_call: -
clone_size: -

cdr3_aa: CAWSAWTGAAGEQYF
cdr3_nt: TGTGCCTGGAGTGCCTGGACAGGGGCGGCGGGGGAGCAGTACTTC
j_call: TRBJ2-7
v_call: TRBV30
d_call: TRBD1
clone_size: -

cdr3_aa: CAWGQGKVGGYTF
cdr3_nt: TGTGCCTGGGGACAGGGAAAAGTAGGTGGCTACACCTTC
j_call: TRBJ1-2
v_call: TRBV30
d_call: TRBD1
clone_size: -

cdr3_aa: CASSQTSGSGYEQYF
cdr3_nt: TGTGCCAGCAGCCAAACGAGCGGGAGCGGCTACGAGCAGTACTTC
j_call: TRBJ2-7
v_call: TRBV28
d_call: TRBD2
clone_size: -

cdr3_aa: CASSLMSPLNRDRVREQYF
cdr3_nt: TGCGCCAGCAGCTTGATGTCCCCACTAAACCGGGACAGGGTCCGCGAGCAGTACTTC
j_call: TRBJ2-7
v_call: TRBV5-1
d_call: TRBD1
clone_size: -

cdr3_aa: CASSQVRASSGNTIYF
cdr3_nt: TGCGCCAGCAGCCAAGTCAGGGCCAGCTCTGGAAACACCATATATTTT
j_call: TRBJ1-3
v_call: TRBV5-1
d_call: -
clone_size: -

cdr3_aa: CASSPPGWLDYNEQFF
cdr3_nt: TGTGCCAGCTCACCACCGGGTTGGCTAGATTACAATGAGCAGTTCTTC
j_call: TRBJ2-1
v_call: TRBV18
d_call: -
clone_size: -

cdr3_aa: CASRHSGGTGELFF
cdr3_nt: TGTGCCAGCAGGCACTCAGGGGGCACCGGGGAGCTGTTTTTT
j_call: TRBJ2-2
v_call: TRBV27
d_call: TRBD1
clone_size: -

cdr3_aa: CASSSGTRGVETQYF
cdr3_nt: TGTGCCAGCAGTTCCGGGACTAGAGGAGTAGAGACCCAGTACTTC
j_call: TRBJ2-5
v_call: TRBV5-5
d_call: TRBD2
clone_size: -

cdr3_aa: CASSLRGQGNTGELFF
cdr3_nt: TGCGCCAGCAGCTTAAGGGGACAGGGGAACACCGGGGAGCTGTTTTTT
j_call: TRBJ2-2
v_call: TRBV5-1
d_call: TRBD1
clone_size: -

cdr3_aa: CASSSGLSNQPQHF
cdr3_nt: TGTGCCAGCAGCTCTGGGCTGAGCAATCAGCCCCAGCATTTT
j_call: TRBJ1-5
v_call: TRBV7-2
d_call: -
clone_size: -

cdr3_aa: CASSVQTSVRETQYF
cdr3_nt: TGTGCCAGCAGCGTACAGACTAGCGTGCGGGAGACCCAGTACTTC
j_call: TRBJ2-5
v_call: TRBV9
d_call: TRBD2
clone_size: -

cdr3_aa: CASSPRTGNEKLFF
cdr3_nt: TGTGCCAGCTCACCAAGGACAGGGAATGAAAAACTGTTTTTT
j_call: TRBJ1-4
v_call: TRBV18
d_call: TRBD1
clone_size: -

cdr3_aa: CASSLDAGVNTEAFF
cdr3_nt: TGCGCCAGCAGCTTGGATGCAGGGGTGAACACTGAAGCTTTCTTT
j_call: TRBJ1-1
v_call: TRBV5-1
d_call: -
clone_size: -

cdr3_aa: CAWGGWIGTDTQYF
cdr3_nt: TGTGCCTGGGGGGGGTGGATTGGCACAGATACGCAGTATTTT
j_call: TRBJ2-3
v_call: TRBV30
d_call: -
clone_size: -

cdr3_aa: CASSIEETQYF
cdr3_nt: TGTGCCAGCAGTATCGAAGAGACCCAGTACTTC
j_call: TRBJ2-5
v_call: TRBV28
d_call: -
clone_size: -

cdr3_aa: CASSIQGGDQPQHF
cdr3_nt: TGTGCCAGTAGTATTCAGGGAGGAGATCAGCCCCAGCATTTT
j_call: TRBJ1-5
v_call: TRBV19
d_call: -
clone_size: -

cdr3_aa: CASSRSRDSYNQPQHF
cdr3_nt: TGTGCCAGCAGCCGCAGCCGGGACAGTTACAATCAGCCCCAGCATTTT
j_call: TRBJ1-5
v_call: TRBV5-6
d_call: TRBD1
clone_size: -

cdr3_aa: CASSLTGDYGYTF
cdr3_nt: TGTGCCAGCAGCCTTACAGGGGACTATGGCTACACCTTC
j_call: TRBJ1-2
v_call: TRBV7-2
d_call: TRBD1
clone_size: -

cdr3_aa: CASSIERGHGGELFF
cdr3_nt: TGTGCCAGTAGTATAGAGAGGGGGCATGGCGGGGAGCTGTTTTTT
j_call: TRBJ2-2
v_call: TRBV19
d_call: TRBD1
clone_size: -

cdr3_aa: CASSYLVGGSTDTQYF
cdr3_nt: TGTGCCAGCAGTTATTTGGTTGGCGGTAGCACAGATACGCAGTATTTT
j_call: TRBJ2-3
v_call: TRBV6-6
d_call: -
clone_size: -

cdr3_aa: CASSDRTGTGTGELFF
cdr3_nt: TGTGCCAGCAGCGATCGGACAGGGACGGGCACCGGGGAGCTGTTTTTT
j_call: TRBJ2-2
v_call: TRBV7-2
d_call: TRBD1
clone_size: -